This T cell receptor beta chain was captured by sequencing in a study of cytomegalovirus exposure and HLA in healthy donors. Findings and limits, study-wide: As was reported, the classifier diagnosed cytomegalovirus status with high specificity and sensitivity.

Amplification used 60 Vbeta primers and 13 Jbeta primers. Profiled with immunoSEQ multiplex PCR; TCRdb holds only in-frame clones, not every one. Among 120,000 or so clones listed, approximately 80% were seen once. Trimming removed 6 bases at V and 2 bases at J, with 14 bases between. The germline CDR1 and CDR2 sequences are SGHVS and FNYEAQ. CDR3 length equals 15 residues. Comments on this clone: Its matching antigen is unknown.

This chain links TRBV7-6 with TRBJ1-3; D gene unclear. The specimen sequenced was PBMCs. The TCR comes from a man in his fifties or sixties in good health and CMV-seronegative. For the CDR3, the DNA is TGTGCCAGCAGTTTGGACTTGAATGCTGGAAACACCATATATTTT. It codes for CASSLDLNAGNTIYF.